These 32 T cell receptor beta chains were all obtained from the same sample, sequenced in a study of regulatory T cells in long-lasting Graves disease. Combining iRepertoire HTBI primers with Arm-PCR of CDR3 regions, the authors built TCR beta libraries. MiXCR was run by TCRdb on the multiplex PCR reads, yielding one entry per CDR3 protein. Here the sample spans just over 600,000 distinct CDR3 sequences, 16% being singletons. Time point here: newly diagnosed GD, antithyroid drugs for less than 3 months. With RNA extracted from PBMCs as input, the TCR library was made. The sample was also linked to a second study, of T cells in Graves' hyperthyroidism and ophthalmopathy.

Here the sequenced sample was peripheral blood mononuclear cells (PBMCs), taken at new diagnosis, from a patient treated with antithyroid drugs. All receptors come from a woman aged 30 to 39 with Graves disease.

The chain has TRBV5-8 and TRBJ1-1; unclear D gene. The CDR3 is 16 residues long. The germline V gene has CDR1 SGHTS and CDR2 YDEGEE. The ends were cut back, 5 bases at V and 4 bases at J, with 21 bases in the middle. The CDR3 nucleotides read TGTGCCAGCAGGTCGTCTACGCCGTACCCAGGCACTGAAGCTTTCTTT. Translated: CASRSSTPYPGTEAFF.

The chain carries TRBV4-1 and TRBJ2-5; D may be TRBD2 (6 bases). The CDR3 is 13 amino acids. Trimming cost V 1 base and J 5 bases, with 8 bases left between them. Germline CDR1 and CDR2: MGHRA and YSYEKL. The CDR3 DNA is TGCGCCAGCAGCCAAGTAGGGAGGGAGACCCAGTACTTC. Protein: CASSQVGRETQYF.

The rearrangement joins TRBV7-2 to TRBJ2-6; D gene unclear. Germline assignment: CDR1 SGHTA and CDR2 FQGNSA. CDR3 length: 15 amino acids. With 0 bases removed from V and 8 bases from J, the gap between germline ends came to 11 bases. The CDR3 coding sequence is TGTGCCAGCAGCTTAGCTGAACACCATACCAACGTCCTGACTTTC. Translating it yields CASSLAEHHTNVLTF.

V and J are TRBV28 and TRBJ1-1; D unresolved. V dropped 10 bases and J dropped 1 base, with 16 bases sitting between them. The germline V gene has CDR1 MDHEN and CDR2 SYDVKM. The CDR3 runs to 14 residues. The CDR3 spells CATITQGRNTEAFF. The CDR3 DNA reads as TGTGCCACCATAACCCAAGGGAGGAACACTGAAGCTTTCTTT.

The rearrangement links TRBV9 to TRBJ1-3; D is uncertain. The CDR3 has 14 residues. Germline V CDR1 and CDR2: SGDLS, YYNGEE. V was cut by 4 bases and J by 0 bases, with 8 bases left in between. The CDR3 DNA follows: TGTGCCAGCAGCTCCCCGCGCTCTGGAAACACCATATATTTT. Its translation is CASSSPRSGNTIYF.

The chain links TRBV7-8 to TRBJ2-1; D is possibly TRBD1 or TRBD2 (5 bases each). Germline CDR1 and CDR2: SGHVS and FQNEAQ. The germline V and J ends were trimmed by 5 bases and 3 bases, with 29 bases remaining between them. CDR3 length equals 20 residues. For the CDR3, the DNA is TGTGCCAGCAGCACAAAAACCGGGCACAGTGGGGGAAACTACTACAATGAGCAGTTCTTC. It specifies CASSTKTGHSGGNYYNEQFF.

This clonotype has at least ten counts. The gene calls are TRBV12-3 or TRBV12-4 and TRBJ2-4; D possibly corresponds to TRBD1 (6 bases). This CDR3 contains 17 residues. The ends were cut back, 3 bases at V and 0 bases at J, with 15 bases in the middle. DNA of the CDR3: TGTGCCAGCAGTTTCTTCGGACAGTCTCTAGCCAAAAACATTCAGTACTTC. It yields the protein CASSFFGQSLAKNIQYF.

This clonotype was picked up a small number of times. The chain couples TRBV30 to TRBJ2-3; 9 bases line up with TRBD1. Germline CDR1 is GTSNPN and CDR2 is SVGIG (reference sequence). V lost 4 bases to trimming and J lost 2 bases; unmatched junction nucleotides: 7. The CDR3 contains 15 residues. Here the CDR3 DNA reads TGTGCCTGGACCCGGACAGGGGCACTCACAGATACGCAGTATTTT. Translating it yields CAWTRTGALTDTQYF.

This clonotype was picked up a small number of times. With a much larger clone just one base away, this may be a read error. This chain links TRBV7-2 with TRBJ2-3, with D perhaps matching TRBD1 or TRBD2 (5 bases each). TRBJ2-5 matches the DNA end more closely, so the J call is doubtful. Germline CDR1 and CDR2: SGHTA and FQGNSA. The CDR3 totals 16 residues. CDR3 nucleotides: TGTGCCAGCAGACCTAGCTCGGGGCAGGAGACGGAGACCCAGTACTTC. Translating it yields CASRPSSGQETETQYF.

The chain combines TRBV11-2 with TRBJ2-5; D gene unclear. The CDR3 length is 15 residues. Germline V gene sequence: CDR1 SGHAT, CDR2 FQNNGV. V lost 6 bases, J lost 5 bases, and 19 bases lay in between. CDR3 loop: CASRSPIPARETQYF. CDR3 sequence (DNA): TGTGCCAGCAGGTCTCCCATTCCTGCAAGGGAGACCCAGTACTTC. Looking up the rest from reference TRBV11-2 and TRBJ2-5 gives the full variable domain: EAGVAQSPRYKIIEKRQSVAFWCNPISGHATLYWYQQILGQGPKLLIQFQNNGVVDDSQLPKDRFSAERLKGVDSTLKIQPAKLEDSAVYLCASRSPIPARETQYFGPGTRLLVL.

The chain recombines TRBV7-6 with TRBJ2-7; 8 bases fit TRBD2. Looked up from germline, CDR1 is SGHVS and CDR2 is FNYEAQ. This CDR3 is 17 amino acids long. The trim removed 2 bases at V and 6 bases at J, leaving 15 bases unmatched. Here the CDR3 reads CASSLRGLVNGSGEQYF. Here the CDR3 DNA reads TGTGCCAGCAGCTTACGGGGACTAGTAAATGGATCTGGCGAGCAGTACTTC.

This clonotype was detected many times. The chain recombines TRBV28 with TRBJ2-3, with 13 bases identical to TRBD2. The J segment lost 1 base and the V segment lost 5 bases, leaving 9 bases of the junction unmatched. The CDR3 has 18 amino acids. The germline gives CDR1 MDHEN, CDR2 SYDVKM. The CDR3 spells CASSPIRTSGSGTDTQYF. CDR3 nucleotides: TGTGCCAGCAGTCCTATCCGGACTAGCGGGAGTGGCACAGATACGCAGTATTTT.

A few counts support this clonotype. V gene TRBV20-1 combines with J gene TRBJ2-1, with D possibly matching TRBD2 (5 bases). The CDR3 is 14 amino acids. V lost 5 bases and J lost 4, with 15 bases in between. CDR1 and CDR2 from the germline V gene are DFQATT and SNEGSKA (reference sequence). The CDR3 spells CSASGPTRYNEQFF. CDR3 DNA: TGCAGTGCTTCGGGCCCTACTAGATACAATGAGCAGTTCTTC.

This clonotype was recorded a few times. V usage is TRBV5-1 and J usage is TRBJ2-7, with 11 bases fitting TRBD1. In germline, CDR1 is SGHRS, CDR2 YFSETQ. Germline trimming cut 4 bases from V and 6 bases from J; bases unmatched to any gene: 9. CDR3 size: 15 residues. This CDR3 is CASSTQGQGVAEQYF. DNA for the CDR3: TGCGCCAGCAGCACCCAGGGACAGGGGGTTGCCGAGCAGTACTTC.

Here the CDR3 DNA reads TGTGCCAGCAGTTACTCGCGGGCAACTAATGAAAAACTGTTTTTT. Encoded protein: CASSYSRATNEKLFF. The chain is built from TRBV6-5 and TRBJ1-4, with no clear D. Looked up from germline, CDR1 is MNHEY and CDR2 is SVGAGI. The V gene lost 0 bases and the J gene lost 0 bases, with 5 bases spanning the gap. The CDR3 totals 15 residues.

In regard to this clonotype: An end of the junction does not agree with germline; a read error may underlie this. The chain has TRBV15 and TRBJ1-5; the D is unclear. CDR3 length: 14 residues. In germline, CDR1 is LNHNV, CDR2 YYDKDF (reference sequence). The CDR3 protein is CATSRDRSSQPQHF. DNA for the CDR3: TGTGCCACCAGCAGGGACCGTAGCAGTCAGCCCCAGCATTTT.

This clonotype was seen only a few times. One end of the junction varies from germline; a read error may be responsible. The rearrangement joins TRBV7-9 to TRBJ2-3; D gene unclear. Looked up from germline, CDR1 is SEHNR and CDR2 is FQNEAQ (reference sequence). This CDR3 has 14 residues. The CDR3, as DNA: TGTGCCAGCAGCTTAGTGTTTGGCCCAGATGCGCAGTATTTT. This encodes CASSLVFGPDAQYF. The full variable domain, rest sourced from reference TRBV7-9 and TRBJ2-3, is DTGVSQNPRHKITKRGQNVTFRCDPISEHNRLYWYRQTLGQGPEFLTYFQNEAQLEKSRLLSDRFSAERPKGSFSTLEIQRTEQGDSAMYLCASSLVFGPDAQYFGPGTRLTVL.

The chain is built from TRBV5-6 and TRBJ1-1; 7 bases map to TRBD1. Germline trimming cut 4 bases from V and 2 bases from J; bases unmatched to any gene: 14. The CDR3 contains 17 residues. Germline lookup yields CDR1 SGHDT and CDR2 YYEEEE. The DNA for the CDR3 is TGTGCCAGCAGCCCACTTCTACACAACAGGGGTAACACTGAAGCTTTCTTT. The encoded protein is CASSPLLHNRGNTEAFF.

The rearrangement joins TRBV12-3 or TRBV12-4 to TRBJ2-2; TRBD1 agrees at 9 bases. CDR3 length: 17 residues. V was pared by 4 bases and J by 4 bases, with 10 bases of the junction left unmatched. The CDR3 DNA is TGTGCCAGCAGTTCCCTCCGGGACAGGGCTTCCACCGGGGAGCTGTTTTTT. Its protein is CASSSLRDRASTGELFF.

The V and J genes are TRBV28 and TRBJ2-1; D is undetermined. CDR3 length equals 13 residues. V was shortened by 5 bases and J by 8 bases, with 13 bases between the two germline ends. Germline assignment: CDR1 MDHEN and CDR2 SYDVKM. CDR3 in amino acids: CASSTLLRYEQFF. Written as DNA, the CDR3 is TGTGCCAGCAGTACACTGTTGCGCTATGAGCAGTTCTTC.

This clonotype appeared a few times. This chain links TRBV28 with TRBJ2-1; D tentatively fits TRBD1 or TRBD2 (7 bases each). The ends were cut back, 2 bases at V and 5 bases at J, with 13 bases in the middle. The V gene's germline CDR1 is MDHEN and CDR2 SYDVKM. The CDR3 covers 15 residues. DNA for the CDR3: TGTGCCAGCAGTTTACCAGGGGGGGGGAACAATGAGCAGTTCTTC. Encoded protein: CASSLPGGGNNEQFF. The entire variable domain, with the rest obtained from reference TRBV28 and TRBJ2-1, is as follows: DVKVTQSSRYLVKRTGEKVFLECVQDMDHENMFWYRQDPGLGLRLIYFSYDVKMKEKGDIPEGYSVSREKKERFSLILESASTNQTSMYLCASSLPGGGNNEQFFGPGTRLTVL.

About this clonotype itself: Possible read error: a much larger clone is one base away. The chain employs TRBV15 and TRBJ1-1; D is unclear. Germline CDR1 is LNHNV and CDR2 is YYDKDF (reference sequence). Trimming cost V 4 bases and J 0 bases, with 12 bases left between them. The CDR3 totals 15 residues. The CDR3 DNA is TGTGCCACCAGCATAGATAAGGGCGTGAACACTGAAGCTTTCTTT. This codes for CATSIDKGVNTEAFF.

This clonotype was recorded only once. The V and J genes are TRBV6-1 and TRBJ2-5; 11 bases line up with TRBD2. With V trimmed by 8 bases and J by 5 bases, 16 bases remained unmatched. The CDR3 consists of 17 residues. Germline lookup yields CDR1 MNHNS and CDR2 SASEGT. The CDR3 coding sequence is TGTGCCAGCCAAAGGGACACTAGCGGGAGAGGTCGGGAGACCCAGTACTTC. Translation gives CASQRDTSGRGRETQYF.

This clonotype has a count of ten or more. V gene TRBV18 combines with J gene TRBJ1-5; 7 positions match TRBD1. The junction had 4 bases not matched to a gene; V was cut back by 5 bases and J by 6 bases. The CDR3 has 13 amino acids. Germline assignment: CDR1 KGHSH and CDR2 LQKENI. The CDR3 region is CASSGDRTQPQHF. The CDR3, as DNA: TGTGCCAGCTCAGGGGACAGAACTCAGCCCCAGCATTTT.

This clonotype was seen at least ten times. The V and J genes are TRBV12-3 or TRBV12-4 and TRBJ2-5; D perhaps matches TRBD1 (5 bases). V was trimmed by 2 bases and J by 1 base, leaving 14 bases between them. This CDR3 region has 16 residues. DNA for the CDR3: TGTGCCAGCAGTTTAACAAGGGGTGGAAGCCAAGAGACCCAGTACTTC. This translates into CASSLTRGGSQETQYF.

In this sample, this clonotype turned up many times. The V call is TRBV6-1, the J call TRBJ1-1; 11 bases line up with TRBD1. Germline V gene data show CDR1 as MNHNS and CDR2 as SASEGT. V trimming: 8 bases; J trimming: 0 bases; junction bases outside the gene matches: 8. The CDR3 contains 16 residues. The CDR3 protein is CASRDRGNFMNTEAFF. The CDR3 DNA follows: TGTGCCAGCCGGGACAGGGGGAATTTCATGAACACTGAAGCTTTCTTT.

Many counts were recorded for this clonotype. This chain uses TRBV7-2 with TRBJ2-7; TRBD1 aligns across 9 bases. The CDR3 extends over 15 amino acids. From germline, CDR1 is SGHTA and CDR2 FQGNSA. Unmatched junction bases numbered 6, after V lost 5 bases and J lost 1 base. CDR3 amino acids: CASSDRDRVSYEQYF. CDR3 DNA sequence: TGTGCCAGCAGCGACCGGGACAGGGTTTCCTACGAGCAGTACTTC.

This clonotype appeared a few times. This sequence joins TRBV27 and TRBJ1-2; D is perhaps TRBD1 (6 bases). V was cut by 0 bases and J by 8 bases, with 10 bases left in between. CDR1 and CDR2 (germline): MNHEY, SMNVEV (reference sequence). The CDR3 totals 13 residues. CDR3 sequence: CASSLSGAWGYTF. In nucleotides, the CDR3 is TGTGCCAGCAGTTTATCGGGGGCTTGGGGCTACACCTTC.

This clonotype came up many times. The V gene is TRBV28, the J gene TRBJ1-6, with 8 bases aligning to TRBD1. Germline CDR1 is MDHEN and CDR2 is SYDVKM. The CDR3 is made up of 14 amino acids. The trim removed 7 bases at V and 10 bases at J, leaving 9 bases unmatched. The CDR3: CASTDGQGRSPLHF. The CDR3 nucleotides are TGTGCCAGCACAGACGGACAGGGTCGGTCACCCCTCCACTTT.

This clonotype came up many times. The chain has TRBV28 and TRBJ2-3, with 9 bases matching TRBD1. V lost 7 bases, J lost 3 bases, and 8 bases stayed unmatched. The CDR3 is 15 amino acids. Germline-derived CDR1 and CDR2 are MDHEN and SYDVKM. The CDR3: CASIPQGAPTDTQYF. For the CDR3, the DNA is TGTGCCAGCATTCCACAGGGGGCGCCGACAGATACGCAGTATTTT.

This clonotype appeared many times. The V call is TRBV27, the J call TRBJ1-3, with D perhaps TRBD1 (5 bases). Trimming stripped 0 bases from V and 2 bases from J, with 11 bases between. The length of the CDR3 is 16 residues. Germline CDR1 is MNHEY and CDR2 is SMNVEV (reference sequence). CDR3 protein: CASSLSGSGTGNTIYF. The CDR3 DNA reads TGTGCCAGCAGTTTATCAGGGTCAGGGACTGGAAACACCATATATTTT.

This clonotype was counted ten times or more. V gene TRBV15 combines with J gene TRBJ1-5; D unclear. The CDR3 extends over 15 amino acids. Germline CDR1 LNHNV, CDR2 YYDKDF (reference sequence). The germline V and J ends were trimmed by 5 bases and 0 bases, with 11 bases remaining between them. The CDR3 region is CATSGGGSSNQPQHF. CDR3 sequence (DNA): TGTGCCACCAGCGGAGGAGGGAGTAGCAATCAGCCCCAGCATTTT.